This is a list of T cell receptor beta chains from one sample in a study of shared clonotypes between healthy human individuals. Data came from immunoSEQ multiplex PCR; TCRdb stores just in-frame clones and leaves some out. The data contain 450,000 to 500,000 clones, 76% of them singletons. The sample comprised PBMCs. These receptors were collected from a woman in her thirties or forties in good health. Some clones in this sample may be carry-over from other donors' samples. Both conserved end residues are part of each CDR3. Each record gives: D gene, clone size, V gene, J gene, CDR3 protein, CDR3 DNA. D genes are given only for firm matches. Size tells how often a clone was seen (once, few, many) or the class of an expanded clone, and some rows leave it out.

.	many	TRBV30	TRBJ2-2	CAWKLDGNTGELFF	TGTGCCTGGAAGTTGGACGGGAACACCGGGGAGCTGTTTTTT
.	.	TRBV5-4	TRBJ1-2	CASSLGTDYGYTF	TGTGCCAGCAGCTTGGGGACAGACTATGGCTACACCTTC
.	.	TRBV19	TRBJ1-1	CASSQGHNTEAFF	TGTGCCAGTAGTCAGGGGCATAACACTGAAGCTTTCTTT
TRBD1	.	TRBV9	TRBJ2-2	CASSEGPSPTGTDTGELFF	TGTGCCAGCAGCGAGGGTCCCTCCCCGACAGGGACAGACACCGGGGAGCTGTTTTTT
.	.	TRBV7-6	TRBJ2-5	CASSFRLGQETQYF	TGTGCCAGCAGCTTCCGCCTAGGACAAGAGACCCAGTACTTC
.	once	TRBV7-3	TRBJ2-2	CASSLGRGSTGELFF	TGTGCCAGCAGCTTAGGGAGAGGGAGCACCGGGGAGCTGTTTTTT
.	many	TRBV4-3	TRBJ1-1	CASSQDHGRMEAFF	TGCGCCAGCAGCCAAGATCACGGGCGGATGGAAGCTTTCTTT
.	.	TRBV2	TRBJ2-3	CASLAQLSTDTQYF	TGTGCCAGTCTAGCGCAACTCAGCACAGATACGCAGTATTTT
TRBD1	.	TRBV9	TRBJ2-3	CASSVGQGVSTDTQYF	TGTGCCAGCAGCGTAGGACAGGGTGTTAGCACAGATACGCAGTATTTT
TRBD1	.	TRBV6-1	TRBJ2-2	CASSNLQGFTGELFF	TGTGCCAGCAGTAACCTACAGGGGTTCACCGGGGAGCTGTTTTTT
.	.	TRBV27	TRBJ1-1	CASSSQWYGTEAFF	TGTGCCAGCAGTAGCCAGTGGTACGGCACTGAAGCTTTCTTT
TRBD1	many	TRBV11-2	TRBJ1-2	CASSLIGQGPGGYTF	TGTGCCAGCAGCTTGATCGGACAGGGACCGGGGGGCTACACCTTC
.	.	TRBV6-1	TRBJ2-2	CGEPDTGELFF	TGTGGGGAGCCTGACACCGGGGAGCTGTTTTTT
.	.	TRBV18	TRBJ2-7	CASSLGTFRRPHEQYF	TGTGCCAGCTCACTCGGGACTTTCCGACGCCCCCACGAGCAGTACTTC
.	.	TRBV2	TRBJ2-4	CASSPPWAQNIQYF	TGTGCCAGCAGCCCCCCGTGGGCACAAAACATTCAGTACTTC
TRBD2	.	TRBV7-2	TRBJ2-7	CASSLALGLAGPEQYF	TGTGCCAGCAGCTTAGCGCTCGGACTAGCGGGGCCCGAGCAGTACTTC
.	.	TRBV11-1	TRBJ2-2	CASSLDRNTGELFF	TGTGCCAGCAGCCTGGACCGCAACACCGGGGAGCTGTTTTTT
.	.	TRBV7-2	TRBJ1-5	CAVGRVNQPQHF	TGTGCCGTCGGCAGGGTCAATCAGCCCCAGCATTTT
.	many	TRBV2	TRBJ1-3	CATVGTPGNTIYF	TGTGCCACCGTCGGGACCCCTGGAAACACCATATATTTT
TRBD2	few	TRBV6-1	TRBJ2-7	CASSEGSSGYEQYF	TGTGCCAGCAGTGAAGGTAGTAGCGGGTACGAGCAGTACTTC
.	.	TRBV6-1	TRBJ1-2	CASSDLGAHGYTF	TGTGCCAGCAGTGATCTGGGGGCGCATGGCTACACCTTC
TRBD1	.	TRBV2	TRBJ1-1	CASSPDRAGTEAFF	TGTGCCAGCAGTCCGGACAGGGCCGGGACCGAAGCTTTCTTT
.	.	TRBV18	TRBJ1-1	CASSPLIASTEAFF	TGTGCCAGCTCACCACTTATCGCCAGCACTGAAGCTTTCTTT